A selection of T cell receptor beta chains follows, all from one sample in a study of blood T cell repertoires in COVID-19. Clones were sequenced by immunoSEQ multiplex PCR, and TCRdb holds only the in-frame ones, with some missing. The sample contains roughly 250,000 clones, approximately 90% of which appear only once. Input material: peripheral blood. These receptors all come from a middle-aged woman with acute or convalescent COVID-19. The CDR3 runs from the conserved cysteine through the conserved F or W. The D gene is left open where the match is weak. Clone size appears in some rows only: once, few, many, or a class for an expanded clone.

CDR3nt | CDR3aa | d_gene | j_gene | v_gene | abundance
TGCGCCAGCAGCTACCCATTAGCTGGGAGCGCTGAAGCTTTCTTT | CASSYPLAGSAEAFF | - | TRBJ1-1 | TRBV5-1 | once
TGCGCCAGCAGCGCTGGGACATCACTTAATCAGCCCCAGCATTTT | CASSAGTSLNQPQHF | - | TRBJ1-5 | TRBV5-1 | -
TGTGCCAGCAGCCTACAGGGAAACAATGAAAAACTGTTTTTT | CASSLQGNNEKLFF | - | TRBJ1-4 | TRBV7-3 | -
TGTGCCAGCTCACCCTTCAACTCGGGGACAACTAATGAAAAACTGTTTTTT | CASSPFNSGTTNEKLFF | - | TRBJ1-4 | TRBV18 | once
TGTGCCAGTAGTATCGGTTTCGGGGTGGGTGAAAAACTGTTTTTT | CASSIGFGVGEKLFF | - | TRBJ1-4 | TRBV19 | -
TGCGCCAGCAGACGGACAGGGGGGGTTGAAGCTTTCTTT | CASRRTGGVEAFF | TRBD1 | TRBJ1-1 | TRBV5-1 | -
TGTGCCAGTAGTATACAGCCTTCGGGGGTATATACGCAGTATTTT | CASSIQPSGVYTQYF | - | TRBJ2-3 | TRBV19 | -
TGTGCCACCAGCAGCGGAGATCAGCCCCAGCATTTT | CATSSGDQPQHF | - | TRBJ1-5 | TRBV15 | -
TGCGCCAGCAGCACGGACAGGGGTGTCACTGAAGCTTTCTTT | CASSTDRGVTEAFF | TRBD1 | TRBJ1-1 | TRBV5-1 | -
TGTGCCAGCAGTGAAGCCCAACTAGCGGGGGGGCCACAGGAGACCCAGTACTTC | CASSEAQLAGGPQETQYF | TRBD2 | TRBJ2-5 | TRBV2 | -
TGTGCCTGGAGGTCCAGGGGCAATCAGCCCCAGCATTTT | CAWRSRGNQPQHF | - | TRBJ1-5 | TRBV30 | -
TGTGCCAGCAGCTCTATCCGGGACAGGGGAGATGGCTACACCTTC | CASSSIRDRGDGYTF | TRBD1 | TRBJ1-2 | TRBV5-6 | -
TGTGCCTGGAGTCCCGGTGGGCCCGGAGGAGGCTACACCTTC | CAWSPGGPGGGYTF | - | TRBJ1-2 | TRBV30 | -